This passage covers 26 T cell receptor beta chains from one sample sequenced in a study of shared clonotypes between healthy human individuals. Data came from immunoSEQ multiplex PCR; TCRdb stores just in-frame clones and leaves some out. The sample includes about 2.4 million clones, more than 80% of them seen just once. The sample comprised naive CD4+ T cells sorted from blood. Subset specified: CD45RA+ positively selected. These receptors originate from a man aged 18 to 30 in good health.

This clone appeared once. The same CDR3 is also encoded by other DNA sequences in this sample. This chain uses TRBV7-8 with TRBJ2-3; 7 bases agree with TRBD2. The CDR3 loop spans 16 amino acids. J lost 0 bases, V lost 0 bases, and 3 bases had no gene match. Germline V gene data show CDR1 as SGHVS and CDR2 as FQNEAQ. In DNA, the CDR3 is TGTGCCAGCAGCTTAGCGCTTAGCGGGAGCACAGATACGCAGTATTTT. Its translation is CASSLALSGSTDTQYF. The full variable domain, its missing parts supplied by reference TRBV7-8 and TRBJ2-3, is GAGVSQSPRYKVAKRGQDVALRCDPISGHVSLFWYQQALGQGPEFLTYFQNEAQLDKSGLPSDRFFAERPEGSVSTLKIQRTQQEDSAVYLCASSLALSGSTDTQYFGPGTRLTVL.

The chain joins TRBV2 to TRBJ2-3; TRBD2 is a possible D gene (7 bases). In germline, CDR1 is SNHLY, CDR2 FYNNEI. Between the trimmed V and J ends, which lost 3 bases and 4 bases, there was a span of 20 bases. The CDR3 runs 17 residues. The DNA for the CDR3 is TGTGCCAGCAGTGATCCTTTTCGGGGGGCCGTGGCAGATACGCAGTATTTT. Amino acids: CASSDPFRGAVADTQYF.

The J gene is TRBJ2-1, the V gene TRBV7-9; perhaps TRBD2 as D (5 bases). CDR1 and CDR2 (germline): SEHNR, FQNEAQ (reference sequence). CDR3 size: 16 residues. Between the trimmed V and J ends, which lost 1 base and 2 bases, there was a span of 12 bases. CDR3: CASSLGDRGTYNEQFF. CDR3 in DNA: TGTGCCAGCAGCTTAGGAGACCGGGGAACCTACAATGAGCAGTTCTTC.

V and J are TRBV7-2 and TRBJ1-6; no clear D gene. CDR1 is SGHTA and CDR2 is FQGNSA in the germline V gene. V was trimmed by 5 bases and J by 2 bases, leaving 4 bases between them. The CDR3 spans 13 residues. The CDR3 nucleotides are TGTGCCAGCAGCCCAGCCTATAATTCACCCCTCCACTTT. The encoded protein is CASSPAYNSPLHF.

Turning to this clone: Other DNA sequences in this sample translate to the same CDR3. This chain connects TRBV5-1 to TRBJ2-3; D is unresolved. Trimming stripped 3 bases from V and 5 bases from J, with 7 bases between. CDR3 length: 12 residues. CDR1 is SGHRS, CDR2 YFSETQ, per germline. The CDR3: CASSSQGDTQYF. As DNA, the CDR3 is TGCGCCAGCAGCTCCCAAGGAGATACGCAGTATTTT.

The chain couples TRBV29-1 to TRBJ1-2, with a weak D call TRBD1 (5 bases). V dropped 0 bases and J dropped 2 bases, with 13 bases sitting between them. The CDR3 sequence is 15 residues long. Germline V gene data show CDR1 as SQVTM and CDR2 as ANQGSEA. CDR3 region: CSVEDPAGWNYGYTF. The DNA for the CDR3 is TGCAGCGTTGAAGATCCGGCAGGGTGGAACTATGGCTACACCTTC.

The chain couples TRBV7-9 to TRBJ2-1; 9 bases line up with TRBD2. The CDR3 is 12 amino acids. Germline CDR1 reads SEHNR; CDR2 reads FQNEAQ (reference sequence). After removal of 5 bases from V and 15 bases from J, the junction contained 8 bases not matched to a gene. CDR3 in DNA: TGTGCCAGCAGCGACTTAGCGGGAGAGAGGTTCTTC. Translation: CASSDLAGERFF.

This clone was recorded once. The genes are TRBV2 and TRBJ2-1, with D possibly being TRBD1 (5 bases). Trimming removed 4 bases from V and 6 bases from J, with 19 bases in between. The CDR3 totals 16 residues. Per germline, CDR1 SNHLY and CDR2 FYNNEI. The CDR3 loop is CASSGRSKRGSNEQFF. In DNA, the CDR3 is TGTGCCAGCAGTGGAAGGAGTAAAAGGGGAAGCAATGAGCAGTTCTTC.

The chain links TRBV10-1 to TRBJ1-1; D not certain. V lost 2 bases to trimming and J lost 4 bases, with 11 bases between them. The CDR3 length is 14 residues. Germline V gene lookup returns CDR1 WNHNN and CDR2 SYGVQD (reference sequence). The CDR3 sequence: CASSETQAGTEAFF. The CDR3, as DNA: TGCGCCAGCAGTGAGACCCAGGCGGGCACTGAAGCTTTCTTT.

This rearrangement joins TRBV14 to TRBJ2-7; D call uncertain. V lost 1 base and J lost 7, with 11 bases in between. This CDR3 spans 13 amino acids. Looked up from germline, CDR1 is SGHDN and CDR2 is FVKESK. The CDR3 sequence: CASSQARSGEQYF. The CDR3 region has the DNA TGTGCCAGCAGCCAAGCCCGGAGTGGGGAGCAGTACTTC. The full variable domain, rest sourced from reference TRBV14 and TRBJ2-7, is EAGVTQFPSHSVIEKGQTVTLRCDPISGHDNLYWYRRVMGKEIKFLLHFVKESKQDESGMPNNRFLAERTGGTYSTLKVQPAELEDSGVYFCASSQARSGEQYFGPGTRLTVT.

For the CDR3, the DNA is TGTGCCAGCAGCGTCGTTAGGGTTCGGAGCACAGATACGCAGTATTTT. This codes for CASSVVRVRSTDTQYF. This chain connects TRBV7-2 to TRBJ2-3; D unresolved. Germline assignment: CDR1 SGHTA and CDR2 FQGNSA. V lost 5 bases and J 0 bases, leaving 15 bases between the germline ends. This CDR3 has 16 amino acids.

The chain recombines TRBV6-1 with TRBJ1-1; TRBD1 might be the D (6 bases). Germline CDR1 reads MNHNS; CDR2 reads SASEGT. The CDR3 covers 12 residues. Trimming took off 3 bases at V and 7 bases at J, with 9 bases between the two ends. In DNA, the CDR3 is TGTGCCAGCAGTGATCGGGGGCTTGAAGCTTTCTTT. Its protein product is CASSDRGLEAFF.

The chain uses TRBV13 and TRBJ2-3; a weak D match, TRBD2 (5 bases). Deletions cut 3 bases from V and 0 bases from J, with 7 bases between. The V gene's germline CDR1 is PRHDT and CDR2 FYEKMQ (reference sequence). CDR3 length: 14 amino acids. The CDR3, as DNA: TGTGCCAGCAGCTTTAGCGTTAGCACAGATACGCAGTATTTT. It encodes CASSFSVSTDTQYF.

V gene TRBV28 combines with J gene TRBJ2-2; possible D gene TRBD1, 6 bases. CDR3 length equals 16 residues. V was trimmed by 3 bases and J by 1 base, leaving 12 bases between them. The V gene's germline CDR1 is MDHEN and CDR2 SYDVKM. The CDR3 sequence is CASSFVLGGNTGELFF. The CDR3, as DNA: TGTGCCAGCAGTTTTGTCTTAGGGGGGAACACCGGGGAGCTGTTTTTT.

The genes are TRBV4-1 and TRBJ2-7; TRBD2 agrees at 13 bases. Germline assignment: CDR1 MGHRA and CDR2 YSYEKL. CDR3 length: 19 amino acids. Trimming cost V 5 bases and J 2 bases; bases outside gene matches: 15. For the CDR3, the DNA is TGCGCCAGCAGCAAACTAGCGGGGGGGCCTATCTTAGTAGCCTACGAGCAGTACTTC. Amino acids: CASSKLAGGPILVAYEQYF.

CDR3: CASSQDFGLNTEAFF. In nucleotides, the CDR3 is TGCGCCAGCAGCCAAGATTTCGGCCTAAACACTGAAGCTTTCTTT. The V call is TRBV4-3, the J call TRBJ1-1; D remains unclear. Looked up from germline, CDR1 is LGHNA and CDR2 is YSLEER. V was clipped by 0 bases and J by 2 bases, with 10 bases between them. This CDR3 has 15 amino acids.

The V call is TRBV10-1, the J call TRBJ2-7; the match to TRBD2 covers 9 bases. CDR3 length: 15 residues. V was clipped by 6 bases and J by 6 bases; unmatched bases: 12. Per the germline V gene, CDR1 is WNHNN and CDR2 is SYGVQD (reference sequence). The CDR3 region is CASSKSSGTPGEQYF. In DNA form, the CDR3 reads TGCGCCAGCAGCAAATCTAGCGGGACCCCGGGCGAGCAGTACTTC.

V is TRBV9 and J is TRBJ2-7; tentatively, D is TRBD1 or TRBD2 (7 bases each). Trimming left V 6 bases short and J 0 bases short, with 16 bases between. From germline, CDR1 is SGDLS and CDR2 YYNGEE. This CDR3 comprises 15 residues. The DNA for the CDR3 is TGTGCCAGCACCCCAGGGGGGGGAAACTCCTACGAGCAGTACTTC. Amino acids: CASTPGGGNSYEQYF.

This sequence joins TRBV14 and TRBJ2-7, with D possibly being TRBD1 or TRBD2 (5 bases each). CDR1 and CDR2 from the germline V gene are SGHDN and FVKESK. The CDR3 extends over 15 amino acids. With 4 bases removed from V and 0 bases from J, the gap between germline ends came to 13 bases. CDR3 in amino acids: CASSRFSGRSYEQYF. The CDR3 nucleotides are TGTGCCAGCAGCCGGTTTTCGGGGCGCTCCTACGAGCAGTACTTC.

The chain joins TRBV6-5 to TRBJ1-3, with D perhaps matching TRBD1 (6 bases). The V gene's germline CDR1 is MNHEY and CDR2 SVGAGI. This CDR3 region has 15 residues. V lost 5 bases, J lost 0 bases, and 11 bases lay in between. CDR3 region: CASSMGGGSGNTIYF. The CDR3 bases are TGTGCCAGCAGTATGGGGGGCGGCTCTGGAAACACCATATATTTT.

The V and J genes are TRBV2 and TRBJ2-7; D may correspond to TRBD1 or TRBD2 (5 bases each). The CDR3 covers 13 residues. The V end was cut by 4 bases, the J end by 3 bases, with 10 bases between. Germline CDR1 SNHLY, CDR2 FYNNEI. The CDR3 spells CASSGEGFYEQYF. Here the CDR3 DNA reads TGTGCCAGCAGTGGTGAGGGGTTCTACGAGCAGTACTTC.

The chain employs TRBV5-1 and TRBJ2-3; TRBD1 is a possible D gene (6 bases). Trimming stripped 2 bases from V and 3 bases from J, with 10 bases between. CDR3 length: 14 amino acids. Germline CDR1 reads SGHRS; CDR2 reads YFSETQ. CDR3 nucleotide sequence: TGCGCCAGCAGCTTCGGACAGATTACAGATACGCAGTATTTT. Translating gives CASSFGQITDTQYF.

This clone was seen only once. The chain employs TRBV7-3 and TRBJ1-2, with 7 bases identical to TRBD1. The CDR3 totals 13 residues. Germline V lookup: CDR1 SGHTA, CDR2 FQGTGA. With V trimmed by 5 bases and J by 5 bases, 5 bases remained unmatched. The CDR3 DNA reads as TGTGCCAGCAGCCCCGGGACAGAATATGGCTACACCTTC. As protein: CASSPGTEYGYTF.

The chain has TRBV28 and TRBJ1-1; D may be TRBD1 (6 bases). Germline-derived CDR1 and CDR2 are MDHEN and SYDVKM. The germline V and J ends were trimmed by 5 bases and 0 bases, with 13 bases remaining between them. This CDR3 comprises 15 residues. This CDR3 is CASSPPGHMNTEAFF. CDR3 in DNA: TGTGCCAGCAGTCCTCCGGGACACATGAACACTGAAGCTTTCTTT.

The chain joins TRBV21-1 to TRBJ1-1. TRBV21-1 is tagged as a pseudogene. The length of the CDR3 is 13 residues. The CDR3 region has the DNA TGTGCCAGCAGCACCATGGATGGTTCTGAAGCTTTCTTT. Its translation: CASSTMDGSEAFF.

Comments on this clone: Other DNA sequences in this sample translate to the same CDR3. V is TRBV9 and J is TRBJ1-6, with no clear D. The V end was cut by 0 bases, the J end by 6 bases, with 7 bases between. This CDR3 spans 14 amino acids. Germline V gene lookup returns CDR1 SGDLS and CDR2 YYNGEE. CDR3: CASSVEQANSPLHF. The CDR3 coding sequence is TGTGCCAGCAGCGTAGAGCAGGCTAATTCACCCCTCCACTTT. The full variable domain, with the rest looked up from reference TRBV9 and TRBJ1-6, is DSGVTQTPKHLITATGQRVTLRCSPRSGDLSVYWYQQSLDQGLQFLIQYYNGEERAKGNILERFSAQQFPDLHSELNLSSLELGDSALYFCASSVEQANSPLHFGNGTRLTVT.